This record concerns one T cell receptor (beta chain) sequence. Its matching antigen is unknown. This specimen belongs to a study of somatic mutations in cytotoxic T cells in rheumatoid arthritis. Study conclusions and caveats: In about an eighth of the roughly 60 patients, the largest CD8+ clone exceeded 20% of CD8+ cells.

Germline CDR1 is SGHRS and CDR2 is YFSETQ. The V gene lost 2 bases and the J gene lost 2 bases, with 10 bases spanning the gap. This CDR3 has 14 residues. Libraries were prepared by immunoSEQ multiplex PCR; TCRdb keeps only in-frame clonotypes and omits some of them. The sample has approximately 12,000 clones; 80% are singletons. The sequence was obtained from a man in his fifties or sixties in good health. This chain connects TRBV5-1 to TRBJ1-1; D may be TRBD1 (5 bases). Sample: CD8+ T cells sorted from blood. The CDR3, as DNA: TGCGCCAGCAGCTTATTGGGGGGAAACACTGAAGCTTTCTTT. Amino acid sequence: CASSLLGGNTEAFF.